The 23 T cell receptor beta chains listed next were all sequenced from one sample in a study of blood T cell repertoires in COVID-19. Method: immunoSEQ multiplex PCR; TCRdb's copy keeps in-frame clones and lacks some. Of 250,000 to 350,000 clones listed, roughly 90% are singletons. Input material: peripheral blood. These receptors all come from a woman in her thirties with COVID-19, enrolled during active disease.

A few counts support this clone. The chain recombines TRBV28 with TRBJ1-3, with D hard to call. V shed 3 bases and J shed 4 bases, with 10 bases lying between them. The germline CDR1 and CDR2 sequences are MDHEN and SYDVKM. The CDR3 has 14 residues. CDR3 sequence (DNA): TGTGCCAGCAGTTTCGCAGCGACGGGAAACACCATATATTTT. Its protein product is CASSFAATGNTIYF.

The chain has TRBV5-4 and TRBJ2-5, with TRBD1 matching 9 bases. CDR1 is SGHNT, CDR2 YYREEE, per germline (reference sequence). The CDR3 extends over 16 amino acids. The J segment lost 2 bases and the V segment lost 0 bases, leaving 5 bases of the junction unmatched. The DNA for the CDR3 is TGTGCCAGCAGCTTGGTAGGGACAGGGTCTCAAGAGACCCAGTACTTC. It encodes CASSLVGTGSQETQYF.

This sequence joins TRBV5-4 and TRBJ1-4, with 7 bases identical to TRBD1. Trimming took 4 bases from V and 6 from J; bases not matched to a gene: 6. Germline V gene sequence: CDR1 SGHNT, CDR2 YYREEE (reference sequence). The CDR3 runs to 14 residues. The DNA of the CDR3 is TGTGCCAGCAGCCGCGGGGACAGCTATGAAAAACTGTTTTTT. This gives the protein CASSRGDSYEKLFF.

V and J are TRBV7-3 and TRBJ2-1; 8 bases align to TRBD1. The CDR3 sequence is 13 residues long. CDR1 is SGHTA, CDR2 FQGTGA, per germline. The ends lost 5 bases at V and 5 bases at J; junction bases unmatched: 2. This CDR3 reads CASSKDRDNEQFF. The CDR3 nucleotides read TGTGCCAGCAGCAAGGACAGGGACAATGAGCAGTTCTTC.

The V call is TRBV7-9, the J call TRBJ1-5; tentatively, D is TRBD1 (5 bases). Germline CDR1 is SEHNR and CDR2 is FQNEAQ (reference sequence). The CDR3 runs to 15 residues. V was clipped by 0 bases and J by 0 bases, with 6 bases between them. The chain's CDR3 is CASSLAGDSNQPQHF. The DNA of the CDR3 is TGTGCCAGCAGCTTAGCAGGGGATAGCAATCAGCCCCAGCATTTT.

The rearrangement joins TRBV30 to TRBJ2-7; the D gene is possibly TRBD1 (5 bases). CDR1 is GTSNPN and CDR2 is SVGIG in the germline V gene (reference sequence). Trimming shortened V by 6 bases and J by 0 bases, and 15 bases separated the two germline ends. This CDR3 spans 14 amino acids. The CDR3 DNA reads as TGTGCCTGTACACAGGCCCCTAGCTCCTACGAGCAGTACTTC. This gives the protein CACTQAPSSYEQYF.

The chain combines TRBV6-5 with TRBJ1-2; possible D gene TRBD1, 5 bases. The CDR3 has 14 residues. V dropped 2 bases and J dropped 7 bases, with 14 bases sitting between them. Germline V gene data show CDR1 as MNHEY and CDR2 as SVGAGI. CDR3 residues: CASSYRQWDRGYTF. DNA of the CDR3: TGTGCCAGCAGTTACCGACAGTGGGATCGTGGCTACACCTTC.

The rearrangement joins TRBV12-5 to TRBJ2-5, with 16 bases fitting TRBD2. CDR1 is LGHNT, CDR2 FRNRAP, per germline. The CDR3 consists of 19 residues. V was clipped by 0 bases and J by 5 bases; unmatched bases: 9. The CDR3 DNA is TGTGCTAGTGGTTTGGTTCCCGACGGGACTAGCGGGAGGGCCGAGACCCAGTACTTC. Its translation: CASGLVPDGTSGRAETQYF.

The rearrangement uses TRBV29-1 and TRBJ1-1; D unresolved. CDR3 length equals 14 residues. V was trimmed by 4 bases and J by 4 bases, leaving 16 bases between them. The germline gives CDR1 SQVTM, CDR2 ANQGSEA. The CDR3 spells CSVGGWGGSTEAFF. The CDR3 nucleotides are TGCAGCGTTGGAGGTTGGGGAGGAAGCACTGAAGCTTTCTTT.

The chain has TRBV2 and TRBJ2-7; 9 nucleotides line up with TRBD2. The V segment lost 5 bases and the J segment 2 bases; nucleotides outside the gene matches: 10. CDR1 is SNHLY, CDR2 FYNNEI, per germline. The CDR3 is 16 amino acids. CDR3 residues: CASSQRTSALAYEQYF. The CDR3 DNA is TGTGCCAGCAGTCAAAGGACTAGCGCCCTAGCCTACGAGCAGTACTTC.

The chain links TRBV5-1 to TRBJ2-2; 11 nucleotides match TRBD2. V shed 6 bases and J 2 bases; nucleotides not matched to a gene: 6. The CDR3 sequence is 16 residues long. Germline assignment: CDR1 SGHRS and CDR2 YFSETQ. In nucleotides, the CDR3 is TGCGCCAGCACCCCGGGACTAGCGGCAAACACCGGGGAGCTGTTTTTT. Translating it yields CASTPGLAANTGELFF.

This chain connects TRBV29-1 to TRBJ1-6; D is ambiguous. Germline-derived CDR1 and CDR2 are SQVTM and ANQGSEA. The CDR3 sequence is 12 residues long. Trimming removed 5 bases at V and 12 bases at J, with 14 bases between. Here the CDR3 reads CSVLQETGPLHF. The CDR3 region has the DNA TGCAGCGTTCTCCAGGAAACTGGACCCCTCCACTTT.

The chain combines TRBV5-1 with TRBJ1-4; 7 bases are a match to TRBD1. V lost 4 bases to trimming and J lost 1 base; unmatched junction nucleotides: 4. This CDR3 has 15 amino acids. Germline CDR1 SGHRS, CDR2 YFSETQ. The CDR3 DNA reads TGCGCCAGCAGCCCACGACAGGGAACTAATGAAAAACTGTTTTTT. Protein product: CASSPRQGTNEKLFF.

This clone was observed a handful of times. This sequence joins TRBV7-3 and TRBJ2-7; 9 positions match TRBD2. CDR1 and CDR2 from the germline V gene are SGHTA and FQGTGA. The CDR3 consists of 15 residues. V lost 4 bases and J lost 4; bases outside the gene matches: 8. CDR3 bases: TGTGCCAGCAGCTATAAAGCGGGAGGAGGGTACGAGCAGTACTTC. Translated: CASSYKAGGGYEQYF.

The sample holds one count of this clone. The chain carries TRBV10-3 and TRBJ1-6; a possible D gene is TRBD1 (5 bases). Germline lookup yields CDR1 ENHRY and CDR2 SYGVKD. With 7 bases removed from V and 10 bases from J, the gap between germline ends came to 20 bases. This CDR3 has 15 residues. This chain's CDR3 is CAINTQGVGSSPLHF. CDR3 DNA sequence: TGTGCCATCAATACCCAGGGTGTGGGAAGCTCACCCCTCCACTTT.

This chain joins TRBV6-1 and TRBJ1-2; 8 nucleotides align to TRBD1. Unmatched junction bases numbered 9, after V lost 2 bases and J lost 10 bases. This CDR3 is built from 14 residues. The germline V gene encodes CDR1 MNHNS and CDR2 SASEGT. In nucleotides, the CDR3 is TGTGCCAGCAGTGAACCGGCAGGGGGCCGACCCTACACCTTC. It is translated as CASSEPAGGRPYTF.

V is TRBV10-2 and J is TRBJ1-1; D call uncertain. Trimming took off 1 base at V and 1 base at J, with 4 bases between the two ends. The CDR3 spans 13 residues. The V gene's germline CDR1 is WSHSY and CDR2 SAAADI. The CDR3 spells CASSEYRNTEAFF. The CDR3 coding sequence is TGCGCCAGCAGTGAGTACAGGAACACTGAAGCTTTCTTT.

The chain links TRBV12-2 to TRBJ1-6. TRBV12-2 is classified as a pseudogene. The CDR3 extends over 19 amino acids. The CDR3 nucleotides are TGTGCAAGTCGCTACTTTCTAACCGGCGGGGGTCGAGAGGATTCACCCCTCCACTTT. Its protein is CASRYFLTGGGREDSPLHF.

This chain uses TRBV7-8 with TRBJ1-1; 7 nucleotides match TRBD1. V trimming: 2 bases; J trimming: 0 bases; junction bases outside the gene matches: 6. The germline gives CDR1 SGHVS, CDR2 FQNEAQ. This CDR3 contains 16 residues. The CDR3 sequence: CASSLSGGTVNTEAFF. The CDR3 DNA is TGTGCCAGCAGCTTAAGTGGCGGGACAGTGAACACTGAAGCTTTCTTT.

The V gene is TRBV29-1, the J gene TRBJ2-3; 12 bases fit TRBD2. V lost 4 bases to trimming and J lost 6 bases; unmatched junction nucleotides: 2. Per germline, CDR1 SQVTM and CDR2 ANQGSEA. CDR3 length: 13 residues. As DNA, the CDR3 is TGCAGCGTTGGTCTAGCGGGAGGGGATACGCAGTATTTT. The encoded protein is CSVGLAGGDTQYF.

V gene TRBV15 combines with J gene TRBJ2-2; 8 bases are shared with TRBD2. The CDR3 has 16 amino acids. Per the germline V gene, CDR1 is LNHNV and CDR2 is YYDKDF (reference sequence). Trimming took 5 bases from V and 2 from J; bases not matched to a gene: 7. The CDR3 coding sequence is TGTGCCACCAGCCCCCGGGGGGGACTTAACACCGGGGAGCTGTTTTTT. Protein sequence: CATSPRGGLNTGELFF. The full variable domain, rest sourced from reference TRBV15 and TRBJ2-2, is DAMVIQNPRYQVTQFGKPVTLSCSQTLNHNVMYWYQQKSSQAPKLLFHYYDKDFNNEADTPDNFQSRRPNTSFCFLDIRSPGLGDTAMYLCATSPRGGLNTGELFFGEGSRLTVL.

As to this clone: Other DNA sequences in the same sample also yield this CDR3. This sequence joins TRBV5-1 and TRBJ1-2, with TRBD1 identical over 7 bases. The CDR3 extends over 14 amino acids. The V segment lost 0 bases and the J segment 3 bases; nucleotides outside the gene matches: 2. Germline V gives CDR1 SGHRS, CDR2 YFSETQ. CDR3 loop: CASSLGQGDYGYTF. In nucleotides, the CDR3 is TGCGCCAGCAGCTTGGGACAGGGTGACTATGGCTACACCTTC.

The chain couples TRBV2 to TRBJ2-7; TRBD1 is a possible D gene (5 bases). CDR3 length equals 13 residues. Germline V gives CDR1 SNHLY, CDR2 FYNNEI. V was pared by 7 bases and J by 2 bases, with 12 bases between. The CDR3 sequence is CASIGEYPYEQYF. The CDR3 DNA reads as TGTGCCAGCATAGGGGAATACCCCTACGAGCAGTACTTC.